The 21 T cell receptor beta chains below all came from one sample that was sequenced in a study of T cell responses to AZD1222 COVID-19 vaccine. Generated by immunoSEQ multiplex PCR, the TCRdb table keeps only in-frame clones and is missing some. The data show some 200,000 clones, roughly 88% seen once. Sequenced material: peripheral blood, taken on day 0 of AZD1222 vaccination. Receptors were obtained from an adult in good health.

The genes are TRBV24-1 and TRBJ1-5, with TRBD1 matching over 7 bases. V shed 2 bases and J 7 bases; nucleotides not matched to a gene: 16. The CDR3 totals 18 residues. The germline CDR1 and CDR2 sequences are KGHDR and SFDVKD. The DNA of the CDR3 is TGTGCCACCAGTGATTCTTCCCGGCGGAGGGGGCTGTCGCAGCCCCAGCATTTT. Amino acids: CATSDSSRRRGLSQPQHF.

This chain uses TRBV27 with TRBJ1-1, with D hard to call. V lost 5 bases and J lost 1, with 8 bases in between. Germline CDR1 is MNHEY and CDR2 is SMNVEV (reference sequence). The CDR3 is 13 amino acids. The CDR3 loop reads CASSPTRNTEAFF. CDR3 in DNA: TGTGCCAGCAGTCCCACCAGGAACACTGAAGCTTTCTTT.

V and J are TRBV20-1 and TRBJ2-5; unclear D gene. Germline CDR1 DFQATT, CDR2 SNEGSKA (reference sequence). This CDR3 has 13 amino acids. The V end was cut by 3 bases, the J end by 1 base, with 9 bases between. The CDR3 coding sequence is TGCAGTGCTAGTAAACAGCTCCAAGAGACCCAGTACTTC. Translated: CSASKQLQETQYF.

CDR3 sequence (DNA): TGTGCCAGCAGGGACAGTCTGATGTCCTATAATTCACCCCTCCACTTT. It yields the protein CASRDSLMSYNSPLHF. This chain links TRBV27 with TRBJ1-6; possibly TRBD1 for D (6 bases). V shed 6 bases and J shed 1 base, with 13 bases lying between them. Germline CDR1 and CDR2: MNHEY and SMNVEV (reference sequence). The CDR3 totals 16 residues.

This rearrangement joins TRBV4-1 to TRBJ2-1, with 11 bases that match TRBD2. Germline lookup yields CDR1 MGHRA and CDR2 YSYEKL. The V and J ends lost 5 bases and 1 base, in that order; junction bases with no gene match: 7. The CDR3 is 17 residues long. The CDR3 reads CASSLRLAGTSYNEQFF. The CDR3 nucleotides are TGCGCCAGCAGCTTAAGACTAGCGGGGACTTCCTACAATGAGCAGTTCTTC.

This chain joins TRBV7-9 and TRBJ2-2, with 9 positions matching TRBD1. With 5 bases clipped from V and 0 bases from J, the junction kept 7 bases outside the gene matches. The CDR3 has 17 amino acids. Germline V lookup: CDR1 SEHNR, CDR2 FQNEAQ (reference sequence). The CDR3 DNA follows: TGTGCCAGCAGCCAAAGGGACAGGGCTGCGAACACCGGGGAGCTGTTTTTT. Its protein product is CASSQRDRAANTGELFF.

This rearrangement joins TRBV4-3 to TRBJ1-5, with D possibly matching TRBD1 (6 bases). CDR1 is LGHNA, CDR2 YSLEER, per germline. V dropped 4 bases and J dropped 5 bases, with 15 bases sitting between them. CDR3 size: 15 residues. The CDR3 region is CASSRMTGRDQPQHF. DNA of the CDR3: TGCGCCAGCAGCCGCATGACAGGACGGGATCAGCCCCAGCATTTT.

This CDR3 is CSASSPGQGSVHGYTF. The CDR3 DNA follows: TGCAGTGCTAGTTCCCCGGGACAGGGGTCGGTTCATGGCTACACCTTC. The chain recombines TRBV20-1 with TRBJ1-2; 10 nucleotides align to TRBD1. The trim removed 3 bases at V and 6 bases at J, leaving 13 bases unmatched. The germline V gene has CDR1 DFQATT and CDR2 SNEGSKA (reference sequence). The CDR3 covers 16 residues.

The chain joins TRBV19 to TRBJ1-4; D is perhaps TRBD1 (5 bases). The V gene's germline CDR1 is LNHDA and CDR2 SQIVND (reference sequence). V lost 6 bases to trimming and J lost 6 bases, with 17 bases between them. This CDR3 has 15 residues. CDR3 sequence: CASSTIQGWDEKLFF. The CDR3 DNA sequence: TGTGCCAGTAGCACTATTCAGGGATGGGATGAAAAACTGTTTTTT.

V usage is TRBV19 and J usage is TRBJ2-2; D not certain. Germline V gene data show CDR1 as LNHDA and CDR2 as SQIVND (reference sequence). Deletions cut 3 bases from V and 0 bases from J, with 8 bases between. The CDR3 has 15 residues. The CDR3 protein is CASSIRVSNTGELFF. The CDR3 DNA reads TGTGCCAGTAGTATCCGGGTATCGAACACCGGGGAGCTGTTTTTT.

The V and J genes are TRBV5-1 and TRBJ1-2; a weak D match, TRBD1 (6 bases). This CDR3 region has 16 residues. The germline CDR1 and CDR2 sequences are SGHRS and YFSETQ. V lost 4 bases to trimming and J lost 2 bases, with 18 bases between them. For the CDR3, the DNA is TGCGCCAGCAGCCTCGGTCCGGGCAGGGGCAACTATGGCTACACCTTC. This codes for CASSLGPGRGNYGYTF. The complete variable domain, with remaining parts taken from reference TRBV5-1 and TRBJ1-2, reads KAGVTQTPRYLIKTRGQQVTLSCSPISGHRSVSWYQQTPGQGLQFLFEYFSETQRNKGNFPGRFSGRQFSNSRSEMNVSTLELGDSALYLCASSLGPGRGNYGYTFGSGTRLTVV.

The gene calls are TRBV19 and TRBJ1-1; 9 bases line up with TRBD1. This CDR3 region has 16 residues. Germline assignment: CDR1 LNHDA and CDR2 SQIVND (reference sequence). Trimming took 6 bases from V and 5 from J; bases not matched to a gene: 13. CDR3 nucleotides: TGTGCCAGTAGCATACGTGGGGGACAGGGACAGACTGAAGCTTTCTTT. The encoded protein is CASSIRGGQGQTEAFF.

The rearrangement uses TRBV5-1 and TRBJ2-5; D is possibly TRBD1 (5 bases). V was pared by 0 bases and J by 0 bases, with 9 bases between. The CDR3 runs to 15 residues. Looked up from germline, CDR1 is SGHRS and CDR2 is YFSETQ. Here the CDR3 reads CASSLEAGYQETQYF. The CDR3, as DNA: TGCGCCAGCAGCTTGGAAGCAGGGTACCAAGAGACCCAGTACTTC.

This clone was picked up one time. The V call is TRBV7-8, the J call TRBJ1-1; 7 nucleotides match TRBD1. The CDR3 sequence is 13 residues long. In germline, CDR1 is SGHVS, CDR2 FQNEAQ. V lost 3 bases to trimming and J lost 6 bases; unmatched junction nucleotides: 4. The CDR3 DNA reads as TGTGCCAGCAGCTTCAACAGGGGCGCTGAAGCTTTCTTT. Protein: CASSFNRGAEAFF.

The V call is TRBV5-1, the J call TRBJ1-1; unclear D gene. The CDR3 has 13 amino acids. Germline loops: CDR1 SGHRS, CDR2 YFSETQ. V was clipped by 3 bases and J by 0 bases, with 6 bases between them. DNA for the CDR3: TGCGCCAGCAGCTGGGGATTGAACACTGAAGCTTTCTTT. This gives the protein CASSWGLNTEAFF.

The V gene is TRBV2, the J gene TRBJ2-1; 8 nucleotides line up with TRBD1. The CDR3 has 15 residues. J gave up 8 bases and V 6 bases, and 12 bases lay outside the gene matches. Germline V gene data show CDR1 as SNHLY and CDR2 as FYNNEI. Here the CDR3 DNA reads TGTGCCAGCAGCGCAACACGGACAGGGCGACATGAGCAGTTCTTC. Translated: CASSATRTGRHEQFF.

The chain is built from TRBV25-1 and TRBJ1-5; D gene uncertain. This CDR3 comprises 14 residues. V was clipped by 8 bases and J by 2 bases, with 13 bases between them. Germline lookup yields CDR1 MGHDK and CDR2 SYGVNS. Here the CDR3 reads CASSSAGGNQPQHF. The CDR3, as DNA: TGTGCCAGCTCAAGTGCAGGAGGCAATCAGCCCCAGCATTTT.

The chain joins TRBV6-5 to TRBJ2-1; D is ambiguous. V was trimmed by 2 bases and J by 0 bases, leaving 8 bases between them. The V gene's germline CDR1 is MNHEY and CDR2 SVGAGI. CDR3 size: 15 residues. The DNA for the CDR3 is TGTGCCAGCAGTTACCGGCCTGGCTCCTACAATGAGCAGTTCTTC. This sequence encodes CASSYRPGSYNEQFF.

V gene TRBV29-1 combines with J gene TRBJ2-5; 8 nucleotides match TRBD2. The CDR3 extends over 14 amino acids. The V gene's germline CDR1 is SQVTM and CDR2 ANQGSEA. Trimming cost V 6 bases and J 4 bases; bases outside gene matches: 10. CDR3 residues: CSVEISAGGETQYF. The CDR3 region has the DNA TGCAGCGTGGAAATCTCGGCGGGAGGAGAGACCCAGTACTTC.

V usage is TRBV5-5 and J usage is TRBJ1-1; D is ambiguous. CDR3 length equals 13 residues. The germline V gene has CDR1 SGHKS and CDR2 YYEKEE (reference sequence). Trimming took off 5 bases at V and 2 bases at J, with 10 bases between the two ends. As DNA, the CDR3 is TGTGCCAGCAGTTCCGCCCCTAACACTGAAGCTTTCTTT. The encoded protein is CASSSAPNTEAFF.

The chain has TRBV3-1 (or the pseudogene TRBV3-2) and TRBJ2-1; D gene ambiguous. CDR1 and CDR2 from the germline V gene are LGHDT and YNNKEL (reference sequence). Trimming took 2 bases from V and 9 from J, leaving 17 bases between them. The CDR3 is 15 residues long. CDR3 sequence (DNA): TGTGCCAGCAGCCAAAAGACGGCAGATTGGGGTGAGCAGTTCTTC. Translating gives CASSQKTADWGEQFF.